The clone carrying this T cell receptor (beta chain) has more than one count but fewer than ten. Its antigen is currently unknown. The TCR beta cDNA libraries carried unique molecular identifiers. Around 500,000 cDNA molecules were obtained per 1 to 10 million input T cells. From the PCR reads, TCRdb called clonotypes with MiXCR, one entry per CDR3 protein. This sample has about 820,000 distinct CDR3 sequences; approximately 53% occur once, and the top ten carry roughly 4.4%. This sample was included in a study of post-analysis software for immune sequencing data. Across the whole study: In terms of disease course, relapsing-remitting, secondary progressive and progressive-relapsing multiple sclerosis were included.

General observations from the study: Compared against controls, patients with multiple sclerosis displayed significantly lower normalized Chao1 diversity. Compared with controls, patients had more of about five TRBV segments, including TRBV5-6, TRBV5-1 and TRBV20-1. The authors found that F measure strongly co-clustered same-batch samples.

This CDR3 region has 15 residues. After removal of 5 bases from V and 5 bases from J, the junction contained 9 bases not matched to a gene. In germline, CDR1 is SGHNT, CDR2 YENEEA. The sample comprised blood. The clonotype comes from a girl aged 5-17 years with multiple sclerosis. The chain has TRBV11-3 and TRBJ2-3; 8 bases are a match to TRBD1. Written as DNA, the CDR3 is TGTGCCAGCAGCCGGGGGACAGGCTTTGAAGATACGCAGTATTTT. Its translation: CASSRGTGFEDTQYF.